The 2 T cell receptor beta chains listed next were all sequenced from one sample in a study of T cells in Graves' hyperthyroidism and ophthalmopathy. Amplified TCR beta CDR3 regions derived from RNA transcripts. HTBI primers were employed in a first-round RT-PCR of the TCR CDR3. TCRdb used MiXCR to reprocess the multiplex PCR reads, holding one entry per CDR3 protein. The sample records under 350,000 distinct CDR3 sequences, around 23% being singletons. The material sequenced was blood. Source of these receptors: a woman aged 45-60 years with Graves' hyperthyroidism.

The V gene is TRBV7-9, the J gene TRBJ1-1; 9 bases are a match to TRBD1. Trimming took 5 bases from V and 6 from J; bases not matched to a gene: 13. The CDR3 loop spans 16 amino acids. Germline values: CDR1 SEHNR, CDR2 FQNEAQ (reference sequence). This CDR3 reads CASSVGTGGTLAEAFF. Written as DNA, the CDR3 is TGTGCCAGCAGCGTTGGAACAGGGGGCACTCTCGCTGAAGCTTTCTTT.

Ten or more counts support this clonotype. The genes are TRBV24-1 and TRBJ2-3; maybe TRBD2 (6 bases). Germline V gene sequence: CDR1 KGHDR, CDR2 SFDVKD. Trimming removed 4 bases from V and 8 bases from J, with 12 bases in between. The CDR3 covers 13 residues. CDR3 amino acids: CATSDPGLPTQYF. CDR3 in DNA: TGTGCCACCAGTGACCCGGGACTTCCTACGCAGTATTTT.